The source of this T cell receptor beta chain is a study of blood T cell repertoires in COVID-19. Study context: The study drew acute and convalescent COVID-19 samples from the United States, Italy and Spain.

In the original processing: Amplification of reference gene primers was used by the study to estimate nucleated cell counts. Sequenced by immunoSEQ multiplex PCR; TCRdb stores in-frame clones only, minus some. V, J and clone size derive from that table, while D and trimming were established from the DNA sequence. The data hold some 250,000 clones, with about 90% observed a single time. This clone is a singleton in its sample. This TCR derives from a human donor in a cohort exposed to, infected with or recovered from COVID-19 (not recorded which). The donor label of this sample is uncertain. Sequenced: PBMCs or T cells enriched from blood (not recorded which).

The DNA of the CDR3 is TGTGCCAGCAGCTTAGGAGGAGGACAGAATAATGAAAAACTGTTTTTT. This codes for CASSLGGGQNNEKLFF. V is TRBV7-9 and J is TRBJ1-4; D possibly corresponds to TRBD1 (6 bases). From germline, CDR1 is SEHNR and CDR2 FQNEAQ (reference sequence). The length of the CDR3 is 16 residues. Trimming took 1 base from V and 4 from J, leaving 13 bases between them.